This T cell receptor beta chain was profiled in a study of T cell responses to AZD1222 COVID-19 vaccine. The assay was immunoSEQ multiplex PCR, and TCRdb's table has in-frame clones only and misses some. The sample comprises fewer than 150,000 clones, approximately 93% of which are singletons, and approximately 3.1% rests with the top ten. CDR3 length: 14 residues. With 1 base removed from V and 5 bases from J, the gap between germline ends came to 8 bases. Germline V gene data show CDR1 as LGHNA and CDR2 as YNFKEQ. The rearrangement uses TRBV4-2 and TRBJ2-2, with D uncertain. This TCR was recovered from an adult in good health. Sequenced material: peripheral blood, taken on day 0 of AZD1222 vaccination. CDR3 DNA: TGTGCCAGCAGCCAAGGGAGTAGTACCGGGGAGCTGTTTTTT. As protein: CASSQGSSTGELFF.